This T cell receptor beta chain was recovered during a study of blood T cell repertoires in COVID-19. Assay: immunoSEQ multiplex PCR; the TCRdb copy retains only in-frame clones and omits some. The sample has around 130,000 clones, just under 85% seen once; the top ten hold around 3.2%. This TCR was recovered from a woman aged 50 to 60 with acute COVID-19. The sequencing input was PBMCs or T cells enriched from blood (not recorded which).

The CDR3 region has the DNA TGCAGTGCTAGTTCTGTGGGGGCTAGCGGGGACGGAGAGCAGTACTTC. As protein: CSASSVGASGDGEQYF. The rearrangement links TRBV20-1 to TRBJ2-7; the match to TRBD2 covers 9 bases. Germline CDR1 and CDR2: DFQATT and SNEGSKA (reference sequence). This CDR3 region has 16 residues. After removal of 3 bases from V and 7 bases from J, the junction contained 16 bases not matched to a gene.